This TCR beta chain is drawn from a study of tumor-infiltrating lymphocytes in primary liver carcinoma (TCRdb year 2017). Concerning the study at large: Between November 2015 and 2016, roughly five patients in China with histopathologically diagnosed primary liver carcinoma had surgical resection. A total of roughly 35 specimens from 5 patients, comprising some 25 tumor regions, 5 adjacent noncancerous liver tissues and 5 peripheral blood samples, were covered by TCRbeta repertoire sequencing. Each sample produced about 3.5 to 8 million productive TCRbeta reads, and read depth showed no significant difference between tissue types. The five patients had tumors of stage T1-T3 N0M0, with maximum diameters ranging from about 4 to 11 cm. Of the five patients (three men and two women, aged 30 to 69 years), four had hepatocellular carcinoma and one had combined HCC and intrahepatic cholangiocarcinoma. The study combined TCRbeta repertoire sequencing, expression microarrays and whole-exome sequencing across five regions of each liver tumor, with adjacent normal tissue and blood. Reproducibility between technical replicate repertoires was high, with correlation coefficients above 0.98 and mean shared-clone rates near 0.89.

On this clonotype: There is no known antigen for this receptor. Possible read error: a much larger clone is one base away.

Overall results and qualifications from the work: Pairs of tumor regions showed greater repertoire overlap (mean around 35%) than tumor-adjacent pairs (roughly 17%) or tumor-blood pairs (around 15%), which is consistent with antigen-driven expansion. Only the TCR beta chain was sequenced, which likely underestimates true repertoire diversity because unpaired alpha chains were not captured. Bulk unsorted samples precluded comparing CD4+ and CD8+ T cell repertoires. With just four to six patients in the study, the authors point out that the findings should be validated in a larger study. The top 250 clones accounted for a significantly greater share of the repertoire in tumors than in blood (p = 0.039).

TRIzol reagent was used to extract blood RNA from unsorted whole blood, while the DNeasy Blood & Tissue kit provided the germline DNA. Chronic HBV infection was present in the patients, and the patients were treatment-naive at sampling. Around 3.6 milliliters of peripheral blood were collected into K2EDTA tubes before surgery. V and J are trimmed by 1 base and 0 bases, and the gene matches miss 7 bases of the junction. The germline V gene provides CDR1 LGHNA and CDR2 YNFKEQ. The cysteine opens and the phenylalanine closes a CDR3 of 18 amino acids. The read is trimmed to its CDR3 DNA, 54 bases read in frame from base 1. Starting from roughly 500 ng total RNA, TCRbeta-specific cDNA was produced by reverse transcription with a constant-region primer and ProtoScript II reverse transcriptase. Three nested multiplex PCR rounds, following a slightly modified ARM-PCR procedure, were used to build the TCRbeta libraries. Multiplex TRBV1-TRBV30 forward primers and a Cbeta reverse primer were used in the first two PCR rounds, each of which was run for approximately 11 cycles. Sample barcodes and Illumina adapters were attached in a final 25-cycle PCR using Deep VentR polymerase. Before sequencing, amplicons of 200-500 bp were gel-purified using a QIAquick gel extraction kit. An Illumina HiSeq 2500 was used to sequence the TCRbeta amplicons with 250-bp paired-end reads. The study's processing was this. To recover full CDR3 sequences, reads were quality-trimmed using Trimmomatic v0.33 and paired reads were then merged using FLASH v1.2.11. MiGEC v1.2.1b assigned V, D and J germline segments to the rearranged TCRbeta sequences. Clonotype statistics and Shannon-Wiener diversity indices were calculated with VDJtools v1.0.0. Except for diversity analysis, only each sample's 250 most abundant clonotypes were used in subsequent analyses to reduce sampling bias. The public reads were quality trimmed at Q25 with fastp and then assembled into clones with MiXCR by TCRdb, keeping productive beta chains. For every CDR3 protein sequence, its rows merge into one entry that carries the most common genes and DNA. TCRdb's processing, not the authors' own work, is the source of the V and J calls. The sample contains about 310,000 distinct CDR3 sequences, about 50% of them found a single time. Of the sample, about a sixth falls within the top ten clones.

The sequence was collected from a woman in her twenties or thirties with primary liver carcinoma and hepatitis B virus infection. Specimen: peripheral blood. The V gene is TRBV4-2 and the J gene is TRBJ2-2; 8 central bases correspond to TRBD1. CDR3 sequence: CASSQGQGRGTNTGELFF. The nucleotide sequence reads as follows: TGTGCCAGCAGCCAAGGACAGGGGCGAGGGACGAACACCGGGGAGCTGTTTTTT.